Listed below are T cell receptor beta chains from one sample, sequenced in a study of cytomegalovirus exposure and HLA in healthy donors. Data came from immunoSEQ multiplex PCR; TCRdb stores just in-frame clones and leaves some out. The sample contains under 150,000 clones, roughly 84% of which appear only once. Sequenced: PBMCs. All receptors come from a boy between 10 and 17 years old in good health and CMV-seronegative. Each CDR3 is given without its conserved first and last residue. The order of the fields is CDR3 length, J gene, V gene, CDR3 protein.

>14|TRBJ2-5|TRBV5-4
ASSSGRGTLQETQY
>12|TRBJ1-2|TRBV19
ASSSTGEGYGYT
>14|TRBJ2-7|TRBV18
ASSPTLAGGSYEQY
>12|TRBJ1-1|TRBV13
ASSFRGANTEAF
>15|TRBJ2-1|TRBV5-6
ASSLEGGARNYNEQF
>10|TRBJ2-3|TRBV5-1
ASSLGADTQY
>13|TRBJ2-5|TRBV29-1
SVDRSDRVSETQY
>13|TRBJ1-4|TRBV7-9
ASSTKGQGGEKLF
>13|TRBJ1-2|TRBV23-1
ASSQSQGANYGYT
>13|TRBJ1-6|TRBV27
ASSFEGSYNSPLH
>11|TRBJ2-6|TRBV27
ATRGTGANVLT
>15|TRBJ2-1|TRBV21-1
ASSKNRQTCSYNEQF
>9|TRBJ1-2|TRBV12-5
ATGQGFGYT
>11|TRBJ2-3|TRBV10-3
ASSDGGTDTQY
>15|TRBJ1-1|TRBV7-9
ASSLRPGQGDPTEAF
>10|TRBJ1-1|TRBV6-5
ASRDGGRKAF
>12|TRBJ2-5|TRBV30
AWSETSGSWEQY
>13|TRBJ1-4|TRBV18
ASSPIPHSLQELF
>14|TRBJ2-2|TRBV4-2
ASSQEGQGLTGELF
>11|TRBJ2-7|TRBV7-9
ASSSQGSYEQY
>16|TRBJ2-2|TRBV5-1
ASSGNQRQGVVTGELF
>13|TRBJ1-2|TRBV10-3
AISPDMRTNYGYP
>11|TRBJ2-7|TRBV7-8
ASSPTGYYEQY
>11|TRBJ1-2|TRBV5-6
ASSSGGARGYT
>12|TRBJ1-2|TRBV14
ASRLQGRSYGYT
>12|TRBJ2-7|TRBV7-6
ASSPSRSYYEQY